This T cell receptor (beta chain) was captured in a study of blood T cell repertoires in COVID-19. At the level of the study: COVID-19 samples from acute and convalescent phases originated in the United States, Italy and Spain.

The V gene's germline CDR1 is MNHEY and CDR2 SVGEGT. The CDR3 spans 17 residues. With V trimmed by 4 bases and J by 1 base, 10 bases remained unmatched. Per the authors' pipeline: Estimates of nucleated cell counts were drawn from the amplification of reference gene primers. Profiling relied on immunoSEQ multiplex PCR, and the TCRdb table lists in-frame clones only, not all of them. The V and J calls and clone size are taken from that table; D and trimming were inferred from the DNA. The data show about 180,000 clones, around 83% seen once. The receptor was derived from a human donor in a cohort sampled during active COVID-19. Sequenced input: peripheral blood. J is TRBJ2-5 and V is TRBV6-2 or TRBV6-3; 9 nucleotides agree with TRBD1. The CDR3 region is CASSSTRTGVPQETQYF. The CDR3 bases are TGTGCCAGCAGTTCTACGAGGACAGGGGTTCCCCAAGAGACCCAGTACTTC.